This TCR beta chain is from a study of prognosis after radiotherapy for stage I lung cancer. The CDR3 loop spans 15 amino acids. The germline CDR1 and CDR2 sequences are SGHTA and FQGNSA. It was by two-round multiplex PCR that TCR beta CDR3 was amplified from genomic DNA. Primers were specific to each TRBV and TRBJ gene in first-round PCR. PCR's second round employed universal primers. TCRdb reprocessed the multiplex PCR reads via MiXCR and lists one record per CDR3 protein. The top ten hold about 15% of the sample, which has fewer than 35,000 distinct CDR3 sequences, 48% seen once. Points on this clonotype: A junction boundary mismatches the germline segment, possibly from a read error.

The sequence came from a donor aged 50 or older with non-small cell lung cancer. The sequencing here drew on PBMCs, taken before or after stereotactic body radiation therapy (not recorded which). This chain connects TRBV7-2 to TRBJ1-5; D remains ambiguous. CDR3 nucleotide sequence: TGTGCCAGCAGCTTACCAGGACCCCTCAATAAGCCCAAGCATTTT. Translation gives CASSLPGPLNKPKHF.